The 9 T cell receptor beta chains listed next were all sequenced from one sample in a study of cytomegalovirus exposure and HLA in healthy donors. PCR used 60 Vbeta primers and 13 Jbeta primers. TCRdb's copy holds only in-frame clones and misses some; the assay was immunoSEQ multiplex PCR. The sample includes 150,000 to 200,000 clones, 70% to 85% of them seen just once. The sample taken for sequencing was PBMCs. These TCRs come from a middle-aged man in good health and CMV-seronegative.

In this sample, this clone turned up a few times. The chain recombines TRBV6-1 with TRBJ1-2; no firm D call. V lost 6 bases and J 4 bases, leaving 12 bases between the germline ends. The germline CDR1 and CDR2 sequences are MNHNS and SASEGT. This CDR3 is built from 13 residues. The CDR3 DNA reads TGTGCCAGCAGCGCCCAGGTCGGCTATGGCTACACCTTC. This gives the protein CASSAQVGYGYTF.

The rearrangement uses TRBV19 and TRBJ1-5; D is possibly TRBD1 (6 bases). Trimming stripped 4 bases from V and 6 bases from J, with 13 bases between. This CDR3 has 14 residues. The V gene's germline CDR1 is LNHDA and CDR2 SQIVND (reference sequence). The CDR3 sequence is CASSTGQNIQPQHF. CDR3 nucleotides: TGTGCCAGTAGTACTGGACAGAATATTCAGCCCCAGCATTTT.

This clone has a single count. This chain connects TRBV5-4 to TRBJ1-2; 10 bases fit TRBD1. The CDR3 contains 13 residues. Trimming took 4 bases from V and 7 from J; bases not matched to a gene: 4. Per germline, CDR1 SGHNT and CDR2 YYREEE (reference sequence). The CDR3 loop is CASSPGQGRGYTF. CDR3 coding DNA: TGTGCCAGCAGCCCGGGACAGGGGCGTGGCTACACCTTC.

CDR3 amino acids: CAISDPSGTGSANEQFF. The CDR3 DNA follows: TGTGCCATCAGTGACCCGTCCGGGACAGGGTCAGCCAATGAGCAGTTCTTC. The chain has TRBV10-3 and TRBJ2-1; 9 bases line up with TRBD1. Germline V CDR1 and CDR2: ENHRY, SYGVKD. Losses at the gene ends were 3 bases for V and 6 bases for J; bases not matched to a gene: 12. This CDR3 is built from 17 residues.

The CDR3 protein is CASSVGVGGDNEKLFF. The CDR3, as DNA: TGTGCCAGCAGCGTCGGGGTAGGAGGTGACAATGAAAAACTGTTTTTT. This sequence joins TRBV9 and TRBJ1-4; no reliable D call. The CDR3 length is 16 residues. Germline values: CDR1 SGDLS, CDR2 YYNGEE. With 2 bases removed from V and 5 bases from J, the gap between germline ends came to 16 bases.

This chain joins TRBV4-3 and TRBJ2-7; D might be TRBD2 (5 bases). The CDR3 covers 15 residues. The germline CDR1 and CDR2 sequences are LGHNA and YSLEER. Trimming left V 1 base short and J 5 bases short, with 15 bases between. The CDR3 reads CASSQGAAGPDEQYF. CDR3 sequence (DNA): TGCGCCAGCAGCCAAGGAGCCGCGGGCCCTGACGAGCAGTACTTC.

This clone was counted between two and nine times. The rearrangement links TRBV5-4 to TRBJ2-2; 9 bases are a match to TRBD2. There are 17 residues in the CDR3. V lost 4 bases to trimming and J lost 0 bases; unmatched junction nucleotides: 7. The germline CDR1 and CDR2 sequences are SGHNT and YYREEE (reference sequence). The CDR3 sequence is CASSLGLAPANTGELFF. The CDR3 DNA follows: TGTGCCAGCAGCCTCGGACTAGCGCCCGCGAACACCGGGGAGCTGTTTTTT.

CDR3 DNA sequence: TGCGCCAGCAGTCAGCGGACAGGGGGGACCACAGCTTTCTTT. Its protein is CASSQRTGGTTAFF. This chain uses TRBV23-1 with TRBJ1-1; 10 bases agree with TRBD1. TRBV23-1 is classed as an ORF, of uncertain function. This CDR3 has 14 amino acids. V dropped 3 bases and J dropped 10; count of bases not matched to a gene: 8.

This clone was recorded only once. The chain combines TRBV25-1 with TRBJ2-5, with D possibly being TRBD1 (6 bases). This CDR3 spans 14 amino acids. Trimming pared 6 bases from V and 1 base from J, leaving 12 bases between. CDR1 is MGHDK, CDR2 SYGVNS, per germline. CDR3 bases: TGTGCCAGCAGCCGGGACACCCTCCAAGAGACCCAGTACTTC. Protein: CASSRDTLQETQYF.